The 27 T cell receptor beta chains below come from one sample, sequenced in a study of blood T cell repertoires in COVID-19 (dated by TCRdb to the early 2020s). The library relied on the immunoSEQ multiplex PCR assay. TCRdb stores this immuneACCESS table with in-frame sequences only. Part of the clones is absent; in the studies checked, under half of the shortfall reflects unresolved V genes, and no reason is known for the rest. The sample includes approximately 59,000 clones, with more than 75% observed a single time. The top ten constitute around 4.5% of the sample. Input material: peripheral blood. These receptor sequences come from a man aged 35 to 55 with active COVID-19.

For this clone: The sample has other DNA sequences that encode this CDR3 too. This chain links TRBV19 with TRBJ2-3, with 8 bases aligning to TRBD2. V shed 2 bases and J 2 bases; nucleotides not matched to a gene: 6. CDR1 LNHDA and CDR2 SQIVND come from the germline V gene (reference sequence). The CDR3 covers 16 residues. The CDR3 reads CASSIRSGTSTDTQYF. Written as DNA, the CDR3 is TGTGCCAGTAGTATACGTAGCGGGACCTCCACAGATACGCAGTATTTT.

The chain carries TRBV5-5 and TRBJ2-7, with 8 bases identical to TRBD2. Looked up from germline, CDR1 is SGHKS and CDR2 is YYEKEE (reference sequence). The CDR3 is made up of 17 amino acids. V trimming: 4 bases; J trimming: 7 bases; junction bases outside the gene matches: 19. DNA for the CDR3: TGTGCCAGCAGCCCTCGTGGGAGCAGCGGGAGTTCTGGGGAGCAGTACTTC. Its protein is CASSPRGSSGSSGEQYF.

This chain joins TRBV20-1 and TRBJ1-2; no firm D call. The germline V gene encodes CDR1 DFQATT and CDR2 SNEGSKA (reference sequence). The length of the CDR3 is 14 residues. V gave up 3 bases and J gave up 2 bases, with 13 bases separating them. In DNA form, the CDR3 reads TGCAGTGCTAGTTCCTACCCGGTAAACTATGGCTACACCTTC. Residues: CSASSYPVNYGYTF.

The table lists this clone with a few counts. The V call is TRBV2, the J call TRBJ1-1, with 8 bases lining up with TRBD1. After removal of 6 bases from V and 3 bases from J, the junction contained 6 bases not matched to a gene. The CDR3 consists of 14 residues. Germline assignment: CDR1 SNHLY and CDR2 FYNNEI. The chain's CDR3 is CASRPDRGYTEAFF. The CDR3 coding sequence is TGTGCCAGCAGACCCGACAGGGGCTACACTGAAGCTTTCTTT. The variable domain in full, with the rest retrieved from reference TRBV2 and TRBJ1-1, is EPEVTQTPSHQVTQMGQEVILRCVPISNHLYFYWYRQILGQKVEFLVSFYNNEISEKSEIFDDQFSVERPDGSNFTLKIRSTKLEDSAMYFCASRPDRGYTEAFFGQGTRLTVV.

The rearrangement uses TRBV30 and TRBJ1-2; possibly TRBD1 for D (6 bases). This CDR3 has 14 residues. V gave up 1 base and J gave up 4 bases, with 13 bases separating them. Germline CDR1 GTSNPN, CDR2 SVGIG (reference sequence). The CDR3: CAWSERGHSYGYTF. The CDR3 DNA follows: TGTGCCTGGAGTGAGCGGGGACACTCCTATGGCTACACCTTC.

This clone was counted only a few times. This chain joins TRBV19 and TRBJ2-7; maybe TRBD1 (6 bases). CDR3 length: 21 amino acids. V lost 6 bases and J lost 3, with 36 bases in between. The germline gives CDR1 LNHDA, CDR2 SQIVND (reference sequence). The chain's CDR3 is CASSSLDPSDIGSQGGYEQYF. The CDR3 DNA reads TGTGCCAGTAGCTCCTTAGATCCGTCAGACATAGGATCACAGGGCGGCTACGAGCAGTACTTC.

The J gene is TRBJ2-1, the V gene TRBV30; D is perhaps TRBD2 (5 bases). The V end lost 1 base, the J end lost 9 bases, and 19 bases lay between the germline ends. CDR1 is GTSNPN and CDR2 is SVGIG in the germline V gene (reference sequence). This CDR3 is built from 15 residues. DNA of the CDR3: TGTGCCTGGAGTGCCCTTTCCCATACGGCGGGTGAGCAGTTCTTC. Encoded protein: CAWSALSHTAGEQFF.

The CDR3 DNA reads as TGTGCCACCGGCCCACAGGGGAGTCAGCCCCAGCATTTT. It yields the protein CATGPQGSQPQHF. The chain is built from TRBV27 and TRBJ1-5, with TRBD1 matching over 7 bases. Germline CDR1 MNHEY, CDR2 SMNVEV (reference sequence). Trimming took 10 bases from V and 6 from J; bases not matched to a gene: 9. The CDR3 covers 13 residues.

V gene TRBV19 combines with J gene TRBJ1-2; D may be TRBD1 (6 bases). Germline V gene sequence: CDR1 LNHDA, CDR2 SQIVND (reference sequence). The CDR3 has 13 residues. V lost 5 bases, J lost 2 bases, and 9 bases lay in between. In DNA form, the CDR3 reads TGTGCCAGTAGTTTCAGGGGAAACTATGGCTACACCTTC. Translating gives CASSFRGNYGYTF. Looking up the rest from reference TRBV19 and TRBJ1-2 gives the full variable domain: DGGITQSPKYLFRKEGQNVTLSCEQNLNHDAMYWYRQDPGQGLRLIYYSQIVNDFQKGDIAEGYSVSREKKESFPLTVTSAQKNPTAFYLCASSFRGNYGYTFGSGTRLTVV.

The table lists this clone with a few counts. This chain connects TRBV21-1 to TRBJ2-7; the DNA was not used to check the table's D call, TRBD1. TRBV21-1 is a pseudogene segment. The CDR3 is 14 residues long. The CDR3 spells CASSKGSQSYEQYF. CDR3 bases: TGTGCCAGCAGCAAAGGATCTCAGTCCTACGAGCAGTACTTC.

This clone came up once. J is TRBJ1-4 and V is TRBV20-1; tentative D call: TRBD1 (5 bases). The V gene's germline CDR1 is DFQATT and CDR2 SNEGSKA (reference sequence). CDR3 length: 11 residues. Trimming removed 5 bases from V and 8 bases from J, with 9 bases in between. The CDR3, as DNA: TGCAGTGCTTATAACAGGGAAAAACTGTTTTTT. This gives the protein CSAYNREKLFF.

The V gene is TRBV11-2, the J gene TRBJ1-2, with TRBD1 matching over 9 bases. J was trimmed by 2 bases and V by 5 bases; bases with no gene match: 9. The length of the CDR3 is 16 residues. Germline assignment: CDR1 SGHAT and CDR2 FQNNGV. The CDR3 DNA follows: TGTGCCAGCAGCCCCTGGGGGACAGGGACCAACTATGGCTACACCTTC. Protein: CASSPWGTGTNYGYTF.

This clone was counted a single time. CDR3 amino acids: CATGQGANNYGYTF. CDR3 nucleotides: TGTGCCACCGGACAGGGGGCCAATAACTATGGCTACACCTTC. The rearrangement links TRBV2 to TRBJ1-2; 11 bases line up with TRBD1. Germline values: CDR1 SNHLY, CDR2 FYNNEI. This CDR3 is 14 amino acids long. Trimming cost V 10 bases and J 1 base; bases outside gene matches: 5.

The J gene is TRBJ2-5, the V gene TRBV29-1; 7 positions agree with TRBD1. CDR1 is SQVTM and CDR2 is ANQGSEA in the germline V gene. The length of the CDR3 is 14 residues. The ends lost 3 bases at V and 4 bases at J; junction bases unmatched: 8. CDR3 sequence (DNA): TGCAGCGTTGACCTAACAGGGGCCGGAGAGACCCAGTACTTC. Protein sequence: CSVDLTGAGETQYF.

CDR3 residues: CSVDGLAGGPSQETQYF. Here the CDR3 DNA reads TGCAGCGTTGATGGGCTAGCGGGAGGGCCATCACAAGAGACCCAGTACTTC. This chain connects TRBV29-1 to TRBJ2-5; TRBD2 matches at 12 bases. The CDR3 consists of 17 residues. The V gene's germline CDR1 is SQVTM and CDR2 ANQGSEA. V shed 3 bases and J 2 bases; nucleotides not matched to a gene: 10.

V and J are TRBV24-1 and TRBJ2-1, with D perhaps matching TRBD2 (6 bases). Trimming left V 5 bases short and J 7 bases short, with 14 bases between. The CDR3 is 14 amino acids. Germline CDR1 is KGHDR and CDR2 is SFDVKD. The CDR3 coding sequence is TGTGCCACCAGTGGGGATCTAGCGTCGAATGAGCAGTTCTTC. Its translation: CATSGDLASNEQFF.

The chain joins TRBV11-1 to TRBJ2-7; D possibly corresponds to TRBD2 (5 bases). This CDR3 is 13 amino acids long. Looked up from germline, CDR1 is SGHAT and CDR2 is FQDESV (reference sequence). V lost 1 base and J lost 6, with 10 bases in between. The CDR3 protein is CASSLDLAIEQYF. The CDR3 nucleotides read TGTGCCAGCAGCTTAGACTTAGCGATCGAGCAGTACTTC.

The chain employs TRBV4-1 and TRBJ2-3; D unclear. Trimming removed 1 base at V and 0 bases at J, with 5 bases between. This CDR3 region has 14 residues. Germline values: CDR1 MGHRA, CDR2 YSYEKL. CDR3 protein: CASSQGTSTDTQYF. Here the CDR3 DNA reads TGCGCCAGCAGCCAAGGCACAAGCACAGATACGCAGTATTTT.

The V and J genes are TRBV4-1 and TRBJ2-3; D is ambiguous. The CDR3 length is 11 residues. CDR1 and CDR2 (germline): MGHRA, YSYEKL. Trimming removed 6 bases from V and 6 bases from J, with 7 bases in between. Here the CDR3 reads CASSAGDTQYF. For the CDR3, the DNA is TGCGCCAGCAGTGCCGGGGATACGCAGTATTTT.

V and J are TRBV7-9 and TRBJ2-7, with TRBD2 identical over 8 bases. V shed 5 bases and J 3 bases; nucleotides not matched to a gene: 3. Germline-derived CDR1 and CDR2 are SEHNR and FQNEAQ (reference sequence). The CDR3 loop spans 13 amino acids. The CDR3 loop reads CASSLGGVYEQYF. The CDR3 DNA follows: TGTGCCAGCAGCCTCGGGGGGGTCTACGAGCAGTACTTC.

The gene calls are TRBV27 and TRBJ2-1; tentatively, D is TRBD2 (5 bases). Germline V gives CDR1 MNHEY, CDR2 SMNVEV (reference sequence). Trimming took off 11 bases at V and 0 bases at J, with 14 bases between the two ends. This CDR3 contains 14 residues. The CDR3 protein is CASKVGSSYNEQFF. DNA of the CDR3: TGTGCCTCGAAGGTAGGGAGCTCCTACAATGAGCAGTTCTTC.

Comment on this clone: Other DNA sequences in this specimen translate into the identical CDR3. In DNA, the CDR3 is TGTGCCACGGCTAGGGGGGGGGCGGGGGAGCAGTACTTC. Translated: CATARGGAGEQYF. The genes are TRBV6-5 and TRBJ2-7; D perhaps matches TRBD2 (7 bases). Between the trimmed V and J ends, which lost 10 bases and 7 bases, there was a span of 20 bases. This CDR3 has 13 amino acids. The germline gives CDR1 MNHEY, CDR2 SVGAGI.

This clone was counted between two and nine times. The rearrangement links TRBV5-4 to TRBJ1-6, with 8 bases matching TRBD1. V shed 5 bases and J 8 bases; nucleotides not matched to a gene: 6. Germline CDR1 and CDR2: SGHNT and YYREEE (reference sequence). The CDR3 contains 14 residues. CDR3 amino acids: CASSFGQGHSPLHF. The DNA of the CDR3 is TGTGCCAGCAGTTTCGGACAGGGTCATTCACCCCTCCACTTT.

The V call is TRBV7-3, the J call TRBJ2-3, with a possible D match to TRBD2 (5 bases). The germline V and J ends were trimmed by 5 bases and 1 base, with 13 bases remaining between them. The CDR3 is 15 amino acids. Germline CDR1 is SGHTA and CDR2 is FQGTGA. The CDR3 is CASSLGLGGTDTQYF. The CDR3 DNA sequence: TGTGCCAGCAGCCTTGGCCTCGGGGGCACAGATACGCAGTATTTT.

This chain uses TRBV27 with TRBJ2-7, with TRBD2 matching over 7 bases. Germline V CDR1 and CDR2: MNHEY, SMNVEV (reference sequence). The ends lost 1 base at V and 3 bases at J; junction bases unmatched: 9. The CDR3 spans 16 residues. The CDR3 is CASSLYVGGAHYEQYF. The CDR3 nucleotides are TGTGCCAGCAGTTTATACGTGGGAGGGGCCCACTACGAGCAGTACTTC.

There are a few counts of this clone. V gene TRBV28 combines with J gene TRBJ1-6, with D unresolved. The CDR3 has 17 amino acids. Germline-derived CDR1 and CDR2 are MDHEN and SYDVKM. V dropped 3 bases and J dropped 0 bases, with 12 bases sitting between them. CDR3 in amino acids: CASSFPSESSYNSPLHF. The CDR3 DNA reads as TGTGCCAGCAGTTTTCCAAGCGAGAGCTCCTATAATTCACCCCTCCACTTT.

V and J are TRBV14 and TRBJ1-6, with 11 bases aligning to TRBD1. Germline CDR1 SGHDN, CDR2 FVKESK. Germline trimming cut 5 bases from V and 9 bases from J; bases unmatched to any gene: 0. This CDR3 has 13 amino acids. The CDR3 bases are TGTGCCAGCAGCGGGACAGGGGGTTCACCCCTCCACTTT. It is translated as CASSGTGGSPLHF.